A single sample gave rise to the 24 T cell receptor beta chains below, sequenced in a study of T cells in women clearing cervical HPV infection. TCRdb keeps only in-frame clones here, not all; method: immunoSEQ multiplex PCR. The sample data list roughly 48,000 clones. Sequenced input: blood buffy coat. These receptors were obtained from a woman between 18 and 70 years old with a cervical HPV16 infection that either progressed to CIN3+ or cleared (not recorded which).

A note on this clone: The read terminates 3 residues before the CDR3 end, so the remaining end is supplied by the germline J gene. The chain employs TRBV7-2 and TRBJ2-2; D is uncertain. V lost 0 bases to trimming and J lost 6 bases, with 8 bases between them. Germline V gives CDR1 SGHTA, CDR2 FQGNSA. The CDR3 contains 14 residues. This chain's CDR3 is CASSLATGPGELFF. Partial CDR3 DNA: TGTGCCAGCAGCTTAGCGACGGGTCCCGGGGAG.

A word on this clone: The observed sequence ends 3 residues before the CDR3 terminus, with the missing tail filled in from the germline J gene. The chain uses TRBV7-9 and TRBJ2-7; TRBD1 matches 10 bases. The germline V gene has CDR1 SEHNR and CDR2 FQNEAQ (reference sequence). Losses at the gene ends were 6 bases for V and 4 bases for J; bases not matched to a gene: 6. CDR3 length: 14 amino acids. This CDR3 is CASRATGGSYEQYF. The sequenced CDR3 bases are TGTGCCAGCAGAGCGACAGGGGGCTCGTACGAG.

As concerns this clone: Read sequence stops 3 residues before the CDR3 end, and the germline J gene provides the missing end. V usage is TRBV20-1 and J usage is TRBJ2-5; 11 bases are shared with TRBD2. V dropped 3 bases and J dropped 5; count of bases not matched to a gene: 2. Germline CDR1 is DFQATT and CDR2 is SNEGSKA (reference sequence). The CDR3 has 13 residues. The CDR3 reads CSARASGRETQYF. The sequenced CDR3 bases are TGCAGTGCTAGGGCTAGCGGGAGGGAGACC.

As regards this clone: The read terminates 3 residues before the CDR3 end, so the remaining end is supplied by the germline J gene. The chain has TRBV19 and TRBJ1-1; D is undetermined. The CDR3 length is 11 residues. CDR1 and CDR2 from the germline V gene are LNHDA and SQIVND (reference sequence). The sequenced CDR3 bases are TGTGCCAGTAAGGGCCCCGTCGAG. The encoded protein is CASKGPVE. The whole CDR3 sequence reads CASKGPVEAFF.

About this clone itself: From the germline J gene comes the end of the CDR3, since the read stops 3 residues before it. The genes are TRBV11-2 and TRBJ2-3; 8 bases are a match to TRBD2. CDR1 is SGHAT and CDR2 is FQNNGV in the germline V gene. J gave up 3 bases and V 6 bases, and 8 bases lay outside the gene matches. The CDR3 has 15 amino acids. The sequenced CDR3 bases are TGTGCCAGCAGTCCAACTAGCGGTAAAACAGATACG. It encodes CASSPTSGKTDT. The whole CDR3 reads CASSPTSGKTDTQYF. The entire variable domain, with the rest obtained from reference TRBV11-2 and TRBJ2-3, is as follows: EAGVAQSPRYKIIEKRQSVAFWCNPISGHATLYWYQQILGQGPKLLIQFQNNGVVDDSQLPKDRFSAERLKGVDSTLKIQPAKLEDSAVYLCASSPTSGKTDTQYFGPGTRLTVL.

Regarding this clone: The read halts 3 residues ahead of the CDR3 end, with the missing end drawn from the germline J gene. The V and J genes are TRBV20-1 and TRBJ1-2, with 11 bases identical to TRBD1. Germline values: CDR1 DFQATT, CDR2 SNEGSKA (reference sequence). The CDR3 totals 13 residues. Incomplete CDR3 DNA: TGCAGTGCTAGAGGGGGACAGGGGGAAGGC. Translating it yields CSARGGQGEG. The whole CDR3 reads CSARGGQGEGYTF.

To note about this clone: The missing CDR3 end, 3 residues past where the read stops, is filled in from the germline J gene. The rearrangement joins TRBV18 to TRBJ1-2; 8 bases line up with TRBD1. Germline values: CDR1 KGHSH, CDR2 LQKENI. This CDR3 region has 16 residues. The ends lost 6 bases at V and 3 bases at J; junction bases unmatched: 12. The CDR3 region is CASSPIEGQVHYGYTF. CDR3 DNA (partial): TGTGCCAGCTCGCCTATTGAGGGACAGGTACACTATGGC.

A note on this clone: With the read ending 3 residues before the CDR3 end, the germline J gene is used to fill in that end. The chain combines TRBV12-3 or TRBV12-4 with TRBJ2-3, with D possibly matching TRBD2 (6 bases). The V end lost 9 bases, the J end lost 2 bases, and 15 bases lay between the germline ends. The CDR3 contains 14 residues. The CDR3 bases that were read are TGTGCCAGTACATACCGGGGGAACACAGATACG. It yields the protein CASTYRGNTDT. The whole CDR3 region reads CASTYRGNTDTQYF.

CDR3 residues: CASSYPSGPRGYNEQFF. Incomplete CDR3 DNA: TGTGCCAGCAGTTACCCCAGCGGCCCAAGAGGATACAATGAG. V usage is TRBV6-2 or TRBV6-3 and J usage is TRBJ2-1; a possible D gene is TRBD2 (5 bases). The read comes to an end 3 residues before the CDR3 does, leaving the germline J gene to fill in the end. Trimming stripped 2 bases from V and 4 bases from J, with 18 bases between. In germline, CDR1 is MNHEY, CDR2 SVGEGT. The CDR3 covers 17 residues.

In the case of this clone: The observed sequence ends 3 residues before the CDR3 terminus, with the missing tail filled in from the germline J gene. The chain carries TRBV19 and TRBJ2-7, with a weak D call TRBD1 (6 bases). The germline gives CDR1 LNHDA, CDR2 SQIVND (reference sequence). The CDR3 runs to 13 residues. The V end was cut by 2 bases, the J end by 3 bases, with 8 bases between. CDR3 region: CASSISRGYEQYF. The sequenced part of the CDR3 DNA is TGTGCCAGTAGTATAAGCAGGGGCTACGAG.

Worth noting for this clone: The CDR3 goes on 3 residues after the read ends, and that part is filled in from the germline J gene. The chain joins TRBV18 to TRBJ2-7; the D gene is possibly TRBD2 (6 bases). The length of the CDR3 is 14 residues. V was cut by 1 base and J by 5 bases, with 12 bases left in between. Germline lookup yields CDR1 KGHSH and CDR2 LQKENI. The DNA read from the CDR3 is TGTGCCAGCTCACCACGACTAGAATTCCACGAG. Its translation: CASSPRLEFHE. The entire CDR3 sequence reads CASSPRLEFHEQYF.

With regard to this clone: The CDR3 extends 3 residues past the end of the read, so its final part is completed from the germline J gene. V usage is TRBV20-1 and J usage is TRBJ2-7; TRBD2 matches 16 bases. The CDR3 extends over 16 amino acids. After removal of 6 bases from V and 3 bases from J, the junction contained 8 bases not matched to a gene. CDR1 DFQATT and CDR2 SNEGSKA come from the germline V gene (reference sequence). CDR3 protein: CSAAGTSGGGVYEQYF. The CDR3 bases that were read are TGCAGTGCGGCGGGGACTAGCGGGGGGGGAGTCTACGAG.

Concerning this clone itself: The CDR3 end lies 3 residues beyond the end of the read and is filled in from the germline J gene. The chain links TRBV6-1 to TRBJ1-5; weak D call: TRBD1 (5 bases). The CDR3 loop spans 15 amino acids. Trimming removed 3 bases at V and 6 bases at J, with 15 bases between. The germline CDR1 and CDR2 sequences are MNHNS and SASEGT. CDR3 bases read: TGTGCCAGCAGTGACCACCCCTCAGGGAGTCAGCCC. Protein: CASSDHPSGSQP. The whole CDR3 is CASSDHPSGSQPQHF.

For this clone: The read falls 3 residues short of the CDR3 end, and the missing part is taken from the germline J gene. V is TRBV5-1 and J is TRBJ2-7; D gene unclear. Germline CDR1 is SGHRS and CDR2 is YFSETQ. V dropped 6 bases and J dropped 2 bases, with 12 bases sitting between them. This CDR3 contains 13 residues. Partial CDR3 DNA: TGCGCCAGCACCGGGTTGATGACCTACGAG. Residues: CASTGLMTYE. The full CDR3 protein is CASTGLMTYEQYF.

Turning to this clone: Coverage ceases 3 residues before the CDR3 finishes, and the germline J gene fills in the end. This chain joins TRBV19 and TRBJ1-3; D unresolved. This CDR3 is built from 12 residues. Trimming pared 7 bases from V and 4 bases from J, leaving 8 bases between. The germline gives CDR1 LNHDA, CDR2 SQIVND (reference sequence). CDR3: CASTLTGNTIYF. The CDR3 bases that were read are TGTGCCAGTACCTTGACAGGAAACACC.

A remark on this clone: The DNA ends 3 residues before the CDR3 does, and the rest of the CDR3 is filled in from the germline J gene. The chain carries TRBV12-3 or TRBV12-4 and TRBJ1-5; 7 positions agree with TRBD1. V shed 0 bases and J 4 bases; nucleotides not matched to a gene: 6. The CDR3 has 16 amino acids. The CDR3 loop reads CASSLAPPGGNQPQHF. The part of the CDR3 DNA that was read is TGTGCCAGCAGTTTAGCCCCACCAGGGGGAAATCAGCCC.

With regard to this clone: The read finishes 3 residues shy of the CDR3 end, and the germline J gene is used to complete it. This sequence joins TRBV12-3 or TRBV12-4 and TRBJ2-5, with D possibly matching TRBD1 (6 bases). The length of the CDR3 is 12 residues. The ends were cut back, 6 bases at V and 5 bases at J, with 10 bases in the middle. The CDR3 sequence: CASSGRGETQYF. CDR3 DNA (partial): TGTGCCAGCAGCGGTAGGGGGGAGACC.

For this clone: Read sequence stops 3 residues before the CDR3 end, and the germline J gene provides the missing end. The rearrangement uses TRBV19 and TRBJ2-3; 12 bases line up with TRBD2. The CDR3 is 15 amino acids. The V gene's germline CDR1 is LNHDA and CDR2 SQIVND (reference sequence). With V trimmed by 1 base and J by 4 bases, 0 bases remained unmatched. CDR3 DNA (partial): TGTGCCAGTAGTATAGGGACTAGCGGGGCAGATACG. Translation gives CASSIGTSGADT. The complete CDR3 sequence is CASSIGTSGADTQYF.

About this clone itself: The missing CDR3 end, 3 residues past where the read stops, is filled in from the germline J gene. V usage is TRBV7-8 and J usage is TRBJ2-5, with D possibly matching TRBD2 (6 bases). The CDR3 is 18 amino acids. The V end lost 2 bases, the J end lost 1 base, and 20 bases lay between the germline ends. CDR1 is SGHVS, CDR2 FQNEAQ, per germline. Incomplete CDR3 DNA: TGTGCCAGCAGCTTATACGGCATCGGGACTTGGTTCCAAGAGACC. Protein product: CASSLYGIGTWFQET. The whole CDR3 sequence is CASSLYGIGTWFQETQYF.

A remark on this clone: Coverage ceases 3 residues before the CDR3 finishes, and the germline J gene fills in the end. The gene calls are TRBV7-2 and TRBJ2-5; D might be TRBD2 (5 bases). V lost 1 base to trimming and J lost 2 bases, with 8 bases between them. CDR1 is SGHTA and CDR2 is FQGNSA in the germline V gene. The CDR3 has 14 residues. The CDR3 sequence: CASSLDQRQETQYF. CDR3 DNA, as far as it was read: TGTGCCAGCAGCTTAGATCAGCGGCAAGAGACC.

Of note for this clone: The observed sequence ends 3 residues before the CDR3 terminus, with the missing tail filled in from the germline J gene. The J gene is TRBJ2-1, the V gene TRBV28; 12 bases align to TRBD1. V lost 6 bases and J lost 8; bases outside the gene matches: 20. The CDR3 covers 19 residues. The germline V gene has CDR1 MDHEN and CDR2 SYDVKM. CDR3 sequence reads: CASSSTLRDRGQVEDEQFF. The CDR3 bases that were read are TGTGCCAGCAGCTCTACCCTCCGGGACAGGGGGCAGGTAGAGGATGAG.

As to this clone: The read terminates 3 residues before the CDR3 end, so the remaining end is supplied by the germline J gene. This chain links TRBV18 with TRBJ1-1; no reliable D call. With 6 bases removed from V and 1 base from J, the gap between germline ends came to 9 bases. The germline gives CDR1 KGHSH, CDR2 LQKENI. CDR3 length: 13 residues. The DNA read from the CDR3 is TGTGCCAGCTCGCGTTCGGGGAACACTGAA. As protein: CASSRSGNTE. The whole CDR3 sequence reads CASSRSGNTEAFF.

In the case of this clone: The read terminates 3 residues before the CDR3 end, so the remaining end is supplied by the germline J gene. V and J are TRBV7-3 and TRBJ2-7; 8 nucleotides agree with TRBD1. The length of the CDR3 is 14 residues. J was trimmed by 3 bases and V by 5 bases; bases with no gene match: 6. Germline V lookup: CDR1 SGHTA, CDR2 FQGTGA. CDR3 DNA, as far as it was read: TGTGCCAGCAGCCCGAGGACAGGGAGCTACGAG. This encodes CASSPRTGSYE. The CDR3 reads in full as CASSPRTGSYEQYF. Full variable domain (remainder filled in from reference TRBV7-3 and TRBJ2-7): GAGVSQTPSNKVTEKGKYVELRCDPISGHTALYWYRQSLGQGPEFLIYFQGTGAADDSGLPNDRFFAVRPEGSVSTLKIQRTERGDSAVYLCASSPRTGSYEQYFGPGTRLTVT.

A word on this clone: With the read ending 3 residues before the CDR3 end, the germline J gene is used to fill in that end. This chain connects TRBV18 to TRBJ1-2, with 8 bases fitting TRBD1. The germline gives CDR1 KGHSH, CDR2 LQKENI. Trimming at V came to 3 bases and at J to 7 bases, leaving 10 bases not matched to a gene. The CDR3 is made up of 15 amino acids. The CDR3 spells CASSPPPSGTGGYTF. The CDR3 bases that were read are TGTGCCAGCTCACCGCCCCCCTCGGGGACAGGTGGC.